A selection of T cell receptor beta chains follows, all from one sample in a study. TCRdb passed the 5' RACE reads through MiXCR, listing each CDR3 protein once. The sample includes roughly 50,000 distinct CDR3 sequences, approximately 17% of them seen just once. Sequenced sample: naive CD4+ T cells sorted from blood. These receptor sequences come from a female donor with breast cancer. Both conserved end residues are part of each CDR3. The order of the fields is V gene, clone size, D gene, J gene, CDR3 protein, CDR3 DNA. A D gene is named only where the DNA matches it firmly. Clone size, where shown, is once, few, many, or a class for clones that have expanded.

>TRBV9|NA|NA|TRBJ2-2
CACSAGLAGVSGELFF
NA
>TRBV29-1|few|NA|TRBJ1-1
CSANRADTEAFF
TGCAGCGCGAACAGGGCGGACACTGAAGCTTTCTTT
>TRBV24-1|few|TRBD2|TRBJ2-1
CATSDLGLADEQFF
TGTGCCACCAGTGATCTCGGACTAGCGGATGAGCAGTTCTTC
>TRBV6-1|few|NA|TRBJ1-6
CASSEGRTGYNSPLHF
TGTGCCAGCAGTGAAGGGCGGACCGGGTATAATTCACCCCTCCACTTT
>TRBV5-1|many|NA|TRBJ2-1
CASSLQGYGDEQFF
TGCGCCAGCAGCTTACAGGGTTATGGGGATGAGCAGTTCTTC
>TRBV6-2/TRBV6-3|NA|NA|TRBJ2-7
CASTPSTVWSYEQYF
TGTGCCAGCACCCCTTCTACCGTTTGGTCCTACGAGCAGTACTTC
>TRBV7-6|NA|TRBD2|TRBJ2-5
CASSLLGSAGGAGGTQYF
TGTGCCAGCAGCTTATTGGGCAGCGCGGGAGGCGCCGGTGGGACCCAGTACTTC
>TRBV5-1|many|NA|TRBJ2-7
CASSFGHDLYEQYF
TGCGCCAGCAGCTTTGGTCACGACCTCTACGAGCAGTACTTC
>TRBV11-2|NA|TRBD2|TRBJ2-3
CASSLSLPGTSGRTDTQYF
TGTGCCAGCAGCCTTTCCCTCCCCGGGACTAGCGGGCGCACAGATACGCAGTATTTT
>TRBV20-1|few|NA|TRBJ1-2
CSARVTGGGYTF
TGCAGTGCTAGAGTAACGGGTGGAGGCTACACCTTC
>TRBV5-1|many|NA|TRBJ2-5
CASSLGGEETQYF
TGCGCCAGCAGCTTGGGCGGGGAAGAGACCCAGTACTTC
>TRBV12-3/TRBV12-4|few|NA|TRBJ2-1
CASSRQTNEQFF
TGTGCCAGCAGTCGACAGACCAATGAGCAGTTCTTC
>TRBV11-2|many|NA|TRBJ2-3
CASSLRQTASTDTQYF
TGTGCCAGCAGCCTCCGTCAGACGGCTAGCACAGATACGCAGTATTTT
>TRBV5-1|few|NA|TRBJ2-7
CASKTQESSYEQYF
TGCGCCAGCAAAACCCAGGAGAGCTCCTACGAGCAGTACTTC
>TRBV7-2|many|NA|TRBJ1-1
CASSAEVGTEAFF
TGTGCCAGCAGCGCAGAAGTGGGCACTGAAGCTTTCTTT
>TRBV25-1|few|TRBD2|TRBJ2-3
CASSLPLAGTSLNTDTQYF
TGTGCCAGCAGTTTACCACTAGCGGGAACCTCCCTTAACACAGATACGCAGTATTTT
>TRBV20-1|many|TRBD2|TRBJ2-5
CSARDYRGETQYF
TGCAGTGCAAGGGACTACCGGGGGGAGACCCAGTACTTC
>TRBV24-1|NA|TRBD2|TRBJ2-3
CATSGGTSGSTDTQYF
TGTGCCACCAGTGGGGGGACTAGCGGGAGTACAGATACGCAGTATTTT
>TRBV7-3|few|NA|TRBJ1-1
CASSPEVNTEAFF
TGTGCCAGCAGCCCTGAGGTGAACACTGAAGCTTTCTTT
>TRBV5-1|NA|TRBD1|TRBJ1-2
CASSPGQGTIGGYTF
TGCGCCAGCAGCCCGGGACAGGGGACGATCGGTGGCTACACCTTC
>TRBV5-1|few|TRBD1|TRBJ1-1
CASSWTTGVATEAFF
TGCGCCAGCAGCTGGACGACAGGGGTGGCCACTGAAGCTTTCTTT
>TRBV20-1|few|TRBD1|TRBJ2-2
CSARTQGAGTGELFF
TGCAGTGCTAGAACACAGGGGGCCGGCACCGGGGAGCTGTTTTTT
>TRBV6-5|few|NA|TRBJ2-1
CASSGTRLGEQFF
TGTGCCAGCAGTGGAACTAGGCTTGGTGAGCAGTTCTTC
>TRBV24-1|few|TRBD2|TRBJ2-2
CATSDPWTSGRTRNTGELFF
TGTGCCACCAGTGATCCATGGACTAGCGGGAGGACAAGGAACACCGGGGAGCTGTTTTTT
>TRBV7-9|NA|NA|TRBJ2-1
CASSFRTRTTYNEQCF
TGTGCCAGCAGCTTTCGAACCCGGACAACCTACAATGAGCAGTGCTTC
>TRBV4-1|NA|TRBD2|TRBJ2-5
CASSQPTSSGRKTQYF
TGCGCCAGCAGCCAACCGACTAGCTCAGGAAGGAAGACCCAGTACTTC
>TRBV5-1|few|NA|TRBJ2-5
CASSSREKVETQYF
TGCGCCAGCAGCTCACGGGAGAAGGTAGAGACCCAGTACTTC
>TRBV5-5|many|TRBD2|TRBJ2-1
CASSNRPGGSNEQFF
TGTGCCAGCAGCAACCGACCGGGAGGAAGCAATGAGCAGTTCTTC
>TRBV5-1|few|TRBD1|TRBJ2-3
CASSSRDSTDTQYF
TGCGCCAGCAGCTCCCGGGACAGTACAGATACGCAGTATTTT
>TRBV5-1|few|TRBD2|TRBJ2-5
CASSLEASGSETQYF
TGCGCCAGCAGCTTGGAAGCTAGCGGGAGTGAGACCCAGTACTTC
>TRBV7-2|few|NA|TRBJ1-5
CASSWTVNQPQHF
TGTGCCAGCAGCTGGACTGTAAATCAGCCCCAGCATTTT
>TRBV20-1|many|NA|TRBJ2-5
CSASISRTFKETQYF
TGCAGTGCTAGTATTTCAAGGACCTTCAAAGAGACCCAGTACTTC
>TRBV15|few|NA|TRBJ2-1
CATSRGGAHNEQFF
TGTGCCACCAGCAGGGGCGGGGCCCACAATGAGCAGTTCTTC
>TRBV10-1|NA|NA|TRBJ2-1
CASSEWTGVPNEQFF
TGCGCCAGCAGTGAGTGGACTGGGGTTCCCAATGAGCAGTTCTTC
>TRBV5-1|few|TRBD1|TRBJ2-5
CASSLKSGTGAQETQYF
TGCGCCAGCAGCTTGAAATCCGGGACAGGGGCCCAAGAGACCCAGTACTTC
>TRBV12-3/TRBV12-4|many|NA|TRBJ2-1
CASSPPWDSVDEQFF
TGTGCCAGCAGTCCACCTTGGGATAGTGTGGATGAGCAGTTCTTC
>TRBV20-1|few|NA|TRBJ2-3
CSARDHSTDTQYF
TGCAGTGCTAGGGACCATAGCACAGATACGCAGTATTTT
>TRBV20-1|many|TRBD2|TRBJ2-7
CSATTGLAVTYEQYF
TGCAGTGCCACGACAGGACTAGCGGTAACCTACGAGCAGTACTTC
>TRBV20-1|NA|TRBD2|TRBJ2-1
CSARRLAGSYNEQSF
TGCAGTGCTAGACGACTAGCGGGCTCCTACAATGAGCAGTCCTTC
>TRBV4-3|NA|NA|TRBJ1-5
CASSQEYRESQPQHF
TGCGCCAGCAGCCAAGAGTACAGGGAAAGTCAGCCCCAGCATTTT
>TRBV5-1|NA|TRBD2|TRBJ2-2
CASRLIAGDAGELFF
TGCGCCAGCAGGTTGATAGCGGGAGACGCCGGGGAGCTGTTTTTT
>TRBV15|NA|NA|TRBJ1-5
CSNQPQHF
TGTAGCAATCAGCCCCAGCATTTT
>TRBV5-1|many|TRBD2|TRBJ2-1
CARGLAGGPSYNEQFF
TGCGCCAGGGGACTAGCGGGAGGGCCCTCCTACAATGAGCAGTTCTTC
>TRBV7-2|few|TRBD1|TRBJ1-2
CASSRGDRPSDGYTF
TGTGCCAGCAGCAGAGGGGACAGGCCCTCTGATGGCTACACCTTC
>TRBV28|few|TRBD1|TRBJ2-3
CASSPGQGDTQYF
TGTGCCAGCAGTCCCGGACAGGGGGATACGCAGTATTTT
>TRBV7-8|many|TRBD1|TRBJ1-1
CASSLRGQEAFF
TGTGCCAGCAGCCTCAGGGGGCAGGAAGCTTTCTTT
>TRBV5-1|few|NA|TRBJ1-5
CASSSSGGQPQHF
TGCGCCAGCAGCTCCTCGGGTGGGCAGCCCCAGCATTTT
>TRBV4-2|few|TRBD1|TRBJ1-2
CASSQGQGANYGYTF
TGTGCCAGCAGCCAAGGTCAGGGGGCTAACTATGGCTACACCTTC
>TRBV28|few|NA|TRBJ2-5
CATSGETQYF
TGTGCCACCAGTGGAGAGACCCAGTACTTC
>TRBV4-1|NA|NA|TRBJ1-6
CASSHVGGKNSPLHF
TGCGCCAGCAGCCATGTGGGGGGTAAAAATTCACCCCTCCACTTT
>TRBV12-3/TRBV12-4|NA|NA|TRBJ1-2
CASSLHDSNYGHTF
TGTGCCAGCAGTCTACATGACAGCAACTATGGCCACACCTTC
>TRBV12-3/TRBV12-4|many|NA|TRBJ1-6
CASSRGQNDSPLHF
TGTGCCAGCAGCCGGGGCCAGAATGATTCACCCCTCCACTTT
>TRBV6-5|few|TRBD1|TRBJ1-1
CASSRTGLMNTEAFF
TGTGCCAGCAGTAGGACAGGGTTGATGAACACTGAAGCTTTCTTT
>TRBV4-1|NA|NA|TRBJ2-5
CASSHPGTVQATQYF
TGCGCCAGCAGCCACCCGGGAACAGTTCAAGCGACCCAGTACTTC
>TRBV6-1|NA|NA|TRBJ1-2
CASKPGHLGFAF
TGTGCCAGCAAACCGGGACACCTCGGATTCGCCTTC
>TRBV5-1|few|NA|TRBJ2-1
CASSPYRPHEQFF
TGCGCCAGCAGCCCCTATAGGCCCCATGAGCAGTTCTTC
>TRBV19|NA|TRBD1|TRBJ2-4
CASSPGQGASKNIQYF
TGTGCCAGTAGTCCGGGACAGGGGGCAAGTAAAAACATTCAGTACTTC
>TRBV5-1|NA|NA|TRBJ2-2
CASSWGPSTGELLF
TGCGCCAGCAGCTGGGGACCGAGCACCGGGGAGCTGTTGTTT